This passage covers 20 T cell receptor beta chains from one sample sequenced in a study of T-cell reconstitution after alpha-beta-depleted transplantation in children. Unique molecular identifiers were incorporated when the TCRbeta library was constructed. In TCRdb, the PCR reads were re-called with MiXCR into one record per CDR3 protein. This table has 73,000 or so distinct CDR3 sequences, roughly 4.9% appearing once. This specimen consisted of PBMCs, mostly from graft donor cells, obtained 180 days after TCRalphabeta/CD19-depleted stem cell transplant. All receptors derive from a boy in the first two years of life who had a stem cell transplant for acute myeloid leukemia, so the T cells may come from the graft donor.

This clonotype was counted at least ten times. The V call is TRBV6-5, the J call TRBJ2-3; 8 nucleotides match TRBD1. V lost 2 bases and J lost 3; bases outside the gene matches: 7. Germline V gene sequence: CDR1 MNHEY, CDR2 SVGAGI. The CDR3 consists of 16 residues. The CDR3 DNA is TGTGCCAGCAGTTACCCCGGGACAGGAAGGACAGATACGCAGTATTTT. Its translation is CASSYPGTGRTDTQYF.

This clonotype was counted many times. V is TRBV7-9 and J is TRBJ1-4; unclear D gene. V was pared by 1 base and J by 6 bases, with 9 bases between. The CDR3 covers 14 residues. The V gene's germline CDR1 is SEHNR and CDR2 FQNEAQ (reference sequence). The CDR3 nucleotides read TGTGCCAGCAGCTTAGACAGTAACGATGAAAAACTGTTTTTT. As protein: CASSLDSNDEKLFF.

This clonotype was counted many times. The chain combines TRBV7-8 with TRBJ2-7; 12 bases map to TRBD2. From germline, CDR1 is SGHVS and CDR2 FQNEAQ. V was clipped by 4 bases and J by 4 bases; unmatched bases: 20. The CDR3 is made up of 20 amino acids. The CDR3: CASSYYLNRGMTSGGYEQYF. The DNA of the CDR3 is TGTGCCAGCAGCTATTACCTCAACCGGGGGATGACTAGCGGGGGATACGAGCAGTACTTC. Full variable domain (missing parts from reference TRBV7-8 and TRBJ2-7): GAGVSQSPRYKVAKRGQDVALRCDPISGHVSLFWYQQALGQGPEFLTYFQNEAQLDKSGLPSDRFFAERPEGSVSTLKIQRTQQEDSAVYLCASSYYLNRGMTSGGYEQYFGPGTRLTVT.

The chain links TRBV20-1 to TRBJ2-7; weak D call: TRBD1 (6 bases). CDR3 length: 14 amino acids. Germline CDR1 reads DFQATT; CDR2 reads SNEGSKA (reference sequence). V dropped 1 base and J dropped 2 bases, with 12 bases sitting between them. The CDR3 region is CSARADSPTYEQYF. CDR3 DNA sequence: TGCAGTGCTAGAGCGGACAGCCCCACCTACGAGCAGTACTTC.

This clonotype was picked up many times. The chain joins TRBV28 to TRBJ2-1; TRBD1 might be the D (6 bases). V lost 6 bases and J lost 0, with 15 bases in between. This CDR3 contains 16 residues. The germline gives CDR1 MDHEN, CDR2 SYDVKM. The CDR3 coding sequence is TGTGCCAGCAGACCGAGGACAGACAGCTCCTACAATGAGCAGTTCTTC. Its translation is CASRPRTDSSYNEQFF.

V is TRBV12-3 or TRBV12-4 and J is TRBJ2-1, with D tentatively TRBD2 (6 bases). This CDR3 contains 19 residues. The CDR3 region has the DNA TGTACCCGCAGTTACCCGCTGGGCTTGGCGGGGCTCGCCTACAATGAGCAGTTCTTC. It codes for CTRSYPLGLAGLAYNEQFF.

This clonotype was detected ten times or more. The CDR3 bases are TGCGCCAGCAGCTTACAGGGTATCCAAGAGACCCAGTACTTC. This gives the protein CASSLQGIQETQYF. The V call is TRBV5-1, the J call TRBJ2-5; a weak D match, TRBD1 (6 bases). CDR1 and CDR2 from the germline V gene are SGHRS and YFSETQ. The CDR3 loop spans 14 amino acids. The ends were cut back, 2 bases at V and 1 base at J, with 9 bases in the middle.

This clonotype was seen only a few times. Possible read error: a much larger clone is one base away. CDR3: CASSPGLGANVLTF. CDR3 nucleotide sequence: TGTGCCAGCAGCCCTGGGCTCGGGGCCAACGTCCTGACTTTC. The chain links TRBV4-2 to TRBJ2-6; D is undetermined. V was trimmed by 4 bases and J by 4 bases, leaving 8 bases between them. CDR3 length equals 14 residues. Germline CDR1 reads LGHNA; CDR2 reads YNFKEQ.

This clonotype was recorded at least ten times. V and J are TRBV24-1 and TRBJ2-1, with D perhaps being TRBD1 or TRBD2 (5 bases each). There are 16 residues in the CDR3. Trimming took 4 bases from V and 5 from J, leaving 17 bases between them. CDR1 and CDR2 from the germline V gene are KGHDR and SFDVKD. The CDR3 loop reads CATSDLDTGMNNEQFF. The CDR3 DNA follows: TGTGCCACCAGTGACCTGGACACCGGGATGAACAATGAGCAGTTCTTC.

This clonotype is judged medium-sized. DNA for the CDR3: TGTGCCAGCAAGGGAGGCGGGACCCAGTACTTC. Translation: CASKGGGTQYF. The J gene is TRBJ2-5, the V gene TRBV12-3 or TRBV12-4; a possible D gene is TRBD2 (6 bases). The CDR3 covers 11 residues. With 7 bases removed from V and 7 bases from J, the gap between germline ends came to 10 bases.

This clonotype was found many times. The chain joins TRBV27 to TRBJ2-2, with D perhaps TRBD1 (5 bases). With 3 bases removed from V and 4 bases from J, the gap between germline ends came to 12 bases. CDR1 is MNHEY and CDR2 is SMNVEV in the germline V gene (reference sequence). The CDR3 contains 15 residues. DNA of the CDR3: TGTGCCAGCAGTTTTAGGGGAAGAAGCACCGGGGAGCTGTTTTTT. Protein product: CASSFRGRSTGELFF.

This clonotype came up many times. The rearrangement links TRBV20-1 to TRBJ2-2; 9 positions match TRBD1. The CDR3 sequence is 14 residues long. Trimming took 6 bases from V and 5 from J; bases not matched to a gene: 7. CDR1 is DFQATT and CDR2 is SNEGSKA in the germline V gene (reference sequence). CDR3 coding DNA: TGCAGTGCCCGGGACAGGGAGAGGACCGGGGAGCTGTTTTTT. Amino acid sequence: CSARDRERTGELFF.

This clonotype has ten or more counts. The rearrangement links TRBV29-1 to TRBJ2-5, with 8 bases aligning to TRBD1. Looked up from germline, CDR1 is SQVTM and CDR2 is ANQGSEA. This CDR3 comprises 13 residues. V dropped 7 bases and J dropped 5; count of bases not matched to a gene: 9. The CDR3 is CSASRTGRETQYF. CDR3 coding DNA: TGCAGCGCCAGCCGGACAGGGCGGGAGACCCAGTACTTC.

There are many counts of this clonotype. This chain uses TRBV20-1 with TRBJ2-2; 8 nucleotides match TRBD2. This CDR3 is 15 amino acids long. From germline, CDR1 is DFQATT and CDR2 SNEGSKA (reference sequence). V lost 6 bases, J lost 0 bases, and 6 bases stayed unmatched. CDR3 coding DNA: TGCAGTGCCCCGATAGCGGGGTCGAACACCGGGGAGCTGTTTTTT. Protein product: CSAPIAGSNTGELFF.

The genes are TRBV5-6 and TRBJ1-2, with D possibly being TRBD1 (5 bases). CDR1 is SGHDT, CDR2 YYEEEE, per germline. The CDR3 sequence is 12 residues long. The V end was cut by 8 bases, the J end by 7 bases, with 15 bases between. CDR3 loop: CARGPGPVGYTF. The CDR3 coding sequence is TGTGCCAGGGGCCCGGGGCCCGTTGGCTACACCTTC.

This clonotype was seen repeatedly, ten times or more. The chain employs TRBV4-2 and TRBJ2-3; D remains ambiguous. In germline, CDR1 is LGHNA, CDR2 YNFKEQ. This CDR3 contains 14 residues. V dropped 0 bases and J dropped 2 bases, with 6 bases sitting between them. The chain's CDR3 is CASSQEQTTDTQYF. For the CDR3, the DNA is TGTGCCAGCAGCCAAGAACAGACCACAGATACGCAGTATTTT.

This clonotype came up many times. This chain joins TRBV4-1 and TRBJ1-6, with D perhaps matching TRBD1 (6 bases). The ends were cut back, 3 bases at V and 7 bases at J, with 16 bases in the middle. The CDR3 consists of 16 residues. Germline V gene data show CDR1 as MGHRA and CDR2 as YSYEKL. The CDR3 loop reads CASSHLHREPNSPLHF. The CDR3 coding sequence is TGCGCCAGCAGCCATCTTCACAGGGAACCGAATTCACCCCTCCACTTT.

This clonotype was counted ten times or more. This sequence joins TRBV5-1 and TRBJ2-4, with 10 bases that match TRBD2. Losses at the gene ends were 4 bases for V and 0 bases for J; bases not matched to a gene: 4. Germline values: CDR1 SGHRS, CDR2 YFSETQ. The CDR3 is made up of 16 amino acids. CDR3 protein: CASSATSGPAKNIQYF. CDR3 sequence (DNA): TGCGCCAGCAGCGCGACTAGCGGGCCAGCCAAAAACATTCAGTACTTC.

In its sample, this clonotype was seen many times. This sequence joins TRBV7-9 and TRBJ2-5; no clear D gene. CDR3 length equals 16 residues. V was shortened by 4 bases and J by 2 bases, with 17 bases between the two germline ends. Germline CDR1 SEHNR, CDR2 FQNEAQ (reference sequence). CDR3 sequence (DNA): TGTGCCAGCAGCTCCGGCAGACGGCGGATTCAAGAGACCCAGTACTTC. Its protein product is CASSSGRRRIQETQYF. The complete variable domain, with remaining parts taken from reference TRBV7-9 and TRBJ2-5, reads DTGVSQNPRHKITKRGQNVTFRCDPISEHNRLYWYRQTLGQGPEFLTYFQNEAQLEKSRLLSDRFSAERPKGSFSTLEIQRTEQGDSAMYLCASSSGRRRIQETQYFGPGTRLLVL.

This clonotype showed up many times. The chain links TRBV13 to TRBJ2-5; TRBD2 matches 7 bases. Losses at the gene ends were 5 bases for V and 3 bases for J; bases not matched to a gene: 9. CDR1 is PRHDT and CDR2 is FYEKMQ in the germline V gene (reference sequence). The CDR3 has 15 residues. The DNA for the CDR3 is TGTGCCAGCAGCCTTCCGGCGGGGGTCGAAGAGACCCAGTACTTC. Its translation is CASSLPAGVEETQYF.